This note documents a single T cell receptor (beta chain) sequence. This sample is part of a study of T cell changes during pregnancy in multiple sclerosis. CDR3 size: 11 residues. The germline gives CDR1 DFQATT, CDR2 SNEGSKA (reference sequence). The V gene lost 4 bases and the J gene lost 5 bases, with 8 bases spanning the gap. TCRdb's copy holds only in-frame clones and misses some; the assay was immunoSEQ multiplex PCR. Of nearly 110,000 clones detected, 85% to 95% appear once; the ten largest clones hold 1.6%. Specimen: peripheral blood, collected after pregnancy. The J gene is TRBJ2-5, the V gene TRBV20-1, with a tentative D call TRBD2 (6 bases). The clonotype was recovered from a female donor with multiple sclerosis, enrolled in a pregnancy study. The DNA for the CDR3 is TGCAGTGCTACGGGAGCGGAGACCCAGTACTTC. Encoded protein: CSATGAETQYF.